The entry below gives a single T cell receptor (beta chain) sequence along with its context. The sample belongs to a study of T cell responses to AZD1222 COVID-19 vaccine. Profiling relied on immunoSEQ multiplex PCR, and the TCRdb table lists in-frame clones only, not all of them. The sample has tens of thousands of clones, 80% to 90% seen once. CDR1 and CDR2 from the germline V gene are SGHKS and YYEKEE (reference sequence). J was trimmed by 3 bases and V by 4 bases; bases with no gene match: 5. The CDR3 sequence is 15 residues long. This clonotype was obtained from an adult who received the AZD1222 COVID-19 vaccine. The source was peripheral blood, collected 28 days after the second AZD1222 dose. This chain connects TRBV5-5 to TRBJ2-1, with 9 nucleotides matching TRBD2. CDR3 nucleotide sequence: TGTGCCAGCAGCCTTCTAGCGGGGATCTACAATGAGCAGTTCTTC. This codes for CASSLLAGIYNEQFF.